The 26 T cell receptor beta chains given below trace back to one sample, sequenced in a study of human T cells and chemical hapten exposure. As to time point: pre-sensitization, week 0. Stated treatment: therapeutic diphenylcyclopropenone sensitization with weekly scalp DPC. TCRdb recomputed calls from the RACE reads with MiXCR, one row per CDR3 protein. The sample contains approximately 370,000 distinct CDR3 sequences, about 5% of which appear only once. This sample comprised whole blood, obtained in connection with sensitization to the hapten diphenylcyclopropenone (DPC). Every receptor here comes from a woman under 30 with alopecia areata. Some clones in this sample may be carry-over from other donors' samples.

At least ten counts were recorded for this clonotype. The chain employs TRBV20-1 and TRBJ2-7; 13 bases fit TRBD2. Germline CDR1 and CDR2: DFQATT and SNEGSKA (reference sequence). With 7 bases clipped from V and 5 bases from J, the junction kept 11 bases outside the gene matches. There are 15 residues in the CDR3. The CDR3 DNA reads TGCAGTGGAGCTACACTAGCGGGGGGGCTCAACGAGCAGTACTTC. This codes for CSGATLAGGLNEQYF.

This clonotype was seen at least ten times. The chain carries TRBV2 and TRBJ1-4; 7 bases map to TRBD1. The CDR3 covers 15 residues. Germline values: CDR1 SNHLY, CDR2 FYNNEI. The J segment lost 5 bases and the V segment lost 7 bases, leaving 10 bases of the junction unmatched. The CDR3 loop reads CASTPEATGNEKLFF. CDR3 bases: TGTGCCAGCACCCCCGAGGCGACAGGGAATGAAAAACTGTTTTTT.

This clonotype was picked up many times. CDR3 sequence: CASSPPTQNYEQYF. CDR3 in DNA: TGTGCCAGCAGCCCTCCTACTCAGAATTACGAGCAGTACTTC. The chain has TRBV28 and TRBJ2-7; D remains ambiguous. The CDR3 runs to 14 residues. Deletions cut 6 bases from V and 4 bases from J, with 16 bases between. Germline V gives CDR1 MDHEN, CDR2 SYDVKM.

The V and J genes are TRBV27 and TRBJ1-6; 7 positions agree with TRBD1. This CDR3 is 13 amino acids long. Germline trimming cut 5 bases from V and 13 bases from J; bases unmatched to any gene: 8. Germline loops: CDR1 MNHEY, CDR2 SMNVEV (reference sequence). The DNA of the CDR3 is TGTGCCAGCAGTCCCAAATCGGGACAGCCCCTCCACTTT. Translated: CASSPKSGQPLHF.

This clonotype was detected a few times. The genes are TRBV11-2 and TRBJ2-5; the D is unclear. Per the germline V gene, CDR1 is SGHAT and CDR2 is FQNNGV. The V end was cut by 5 bases, the J end by 5 bases, with 9 bases between. There are 12 residues in the CDR3. This chain's CDR3 is CASSHQEETQYF. The DNA for the CDR3 is TGTGCCAGCAGCCACCAGGAGGAGACCCAGTACTTC.

Details on this clonotype: This may be a read error: a much more frequent sequence differs by one nucleotide. The chain recombines TRBV6-2 or TRBV6-3 with TRBJ2-7, with D possibly matching TRBD1 (6 bases). This CDR3 has 14 residues. Germline V gene data show CDR1 as MNHEY and CDR2 as SVGEGT. The CDR3 DNA sequence: TGTGCCAGCCGCTGGGGGCCCCGCGCCTACAAGCAGTACTTC. Translating it yields CASRWGPRAYKQYF.

This clonotype was counted at least ten times. The chain has TRBV10-3 and TRBJ2-3, with 12 positions matching TRBD2. V lost 6 bases, J lost 1 base, and 5 bases stayed unmatched. This CDR3 spans 16 amino acids. CDR1 and CDR2 from the germline V gene are ENHRY and SYGVKD. CDR3 loop: CAISAWTSGGTDTQYF. The CDR3 DNA reads as TGTGCCATCAGCGCTTGGACTAGCGGGGGCACAGATACGCAGTATTTT.

This clonotype was seen a handful of times. The J gene is TRBJ1-1, the V gene TRBV4-2, with 9 bases matching TRBD1. Looked up from germline, CDR1 is LGHNA and CDR2 is YNFKEQ. The junction had 12 bases not matched to a gene; V was cut back by 1 base and J by 0 bases. CDR3 size: 19 residues. CDR3 DNA: TGTGCCAGCAGCCAAGGGTTTATGATGGGGACAGGGATGAACACTGAAGCTTTCTTT. Translated, it gives CASSQGFMMGTGMNTEAFF.

This clonotype showed up just a few times. This sequence joins TRBV6-6 and TRBJ2-7; no clear D. CDR3 length: 13 residues. Germline CDR1 reads MNHNY; CDR2 reads SVGAGI (reference sequence). Trimming stripped 2 bases from V and 6 bases from J, with 11 bases between. As DNA, the CDR3 is TGTGCCAGCAGTTACAAGGCCGAGCTCGAGCAGTACTTC. Protein sequence: CASSYKAELEQYF.

This clonotype was detected a few times. The rearrangement joins TRBV6-5 to TRBJ2-5; 8 positions agree with TRBD2. The length of the CDR3 is 15 residues. The germline gives CDR1 MNHEY, CDR2 SVGAGI. The V segment lost 2 bases and the J segment 4 bases; nucleotides outside the gene matches: 6. The CDR3 spells CASSYGSGALETQYF. The CDR3 nucleotides read TGTGCCAGCAGTTACGGTAGCGGGGCCCTAGAGACCCAGTACTTC.

This clonotype was counted a few times. The rearrangement links TRBV10-3 to TRBJ2-6; tentative D call: TRBD1 (6 bases). This CDR3 is built from 15 residues. The V end lost 6 bases, the J end lost 2 bases, and 11 bases lay between the germline ends. Germline V gives CDR1 ENHRY, CDR2 SYGVKD. In DNA form, the CDR3 reads TGTGCCATCAGCCCTACAGGGCCTGGGGCCAACGTCCTGACTTTC. It yields the protein CAISPTGPGANVLTF.

This clonotype was observed many times. Written as DNA, the CDR3 is TGCGCCAGCAGCCAAGATGAAAGAGGGTACGAGCAGTACTTC. Translation: CASSQDERGYEQYF. V is TRBV4-3 and J is TRBJ2-7, with a possible D match to TRBD2 (5 bases). The CDR3 covers 14 residues. Germline V gene data show CDR1 as LGHNA and CDR2 as YSLEER. Deletions cut 0 bases from V and 4 bases from J, with 10 bases between.

The gene calls are TRBV6-6 and TRBJ2-5; a possible D gene is TRBD2 (6 bases). This CDR3 contains 15 residues. The germline gives CDR1 MNHNY, CDR2 SVGAGI (reference sequence). V gave up 0 bases and J gave up 5 bases, with 13 bases separating them. The CDR3 loop reads CASSYSTRGMETQYF. The CDR3 DNA reads TGTGCCAGCAGTTACTCGACTCGGGGGATGGAGACCCAGTACTTC.

In its sample, this clonotype was seen many times. The genes are TRBV6-5 and TRBJ2-3; D possibly corresponds to TRBD2 (7 bases). Germline-derived CDR1 and CDR2 are MNHEY and SVGAGI. The length of the CDR3 is 15 residues. With 7 bases removed from V and 1 base from J, the gap between germline ends came to 15 bases. The CDR3 DNA follows: TGTGCCAGCACCCCAGGCGGGGGCGGCACAGATACGCAGTATTTT. It yields the protein CASTPGGGGTDTQYF.

The chain has TRBV6-5 and TRBJ1-2; 12 bases match TRBD1. Germline V lookup: CDR1 MNHEY, CDR2 SVGAGI. V was pared by 1 base and J by 3 bases, with 6 bases of the junction left unmatched. This CDR3 is built from 17 residues. The CDR3 here is CASSYYSGTGGDYGYTF. The DNA for the CDR3 is TGTGCCAGCAGTTACTACTCCGGGACAGGGGGCGACTATGGCTACACCTTC.

This clonotype occurred many times. This chain uses TRBV6-2 or TRBV6-3 with TRBJ2-2; D gene uncertain. The germline gives CDR1 MNHEY, CDR2 SVGEGT. This CDR3 region has 16 residues. The V and J ends lost 6 bases and 2 bases respectively, with 16 bases between them. The CDR3 nucleotides are TGTGCCAGCAGCCCTGATAGGACGATAAACACCGGGGAGCTGTTTTTT. This sequence encodes CASSPDRTINTGELFF.

This chain joins TRBV25-1 and TRBJ1-2, with 8 nucleotides matching TRBD1. The CDR3 totals 14 residues. J was trimmed by 4 bases and V by 2 bases; bases with no gene match: 3. The germline CDR1 and CDR2 sequences are MGHDK and SYGVNS. The CDR3 region has the DNA TGTGCCAGCAGTGAACAGGGGGCCCTCTATGGCTACACCTTC. This encodes CASSEQGALYGYTF.

This clonotype was observed a handful of times. The CDR3 reads CASSQENRGKLFF. CDR3 DNA: TGCGCCAGCAGCCAGGAGAACAGGGGGAAACTGTTTTTT. J is TRBJ1-4 and V is TRBV4-1, with 8 bases fitting TRBD1. The germline V gene has CDR1 MGHRA and CDR2 YSYEKL. The CDR3 has 13 residues. The trim removed 3 bases at V and 11 bases at J, leaving 5 bases unmatched.

The chain employs TRBV20-1 and TRBJ2-7; 9 bases map to TRBD1. With 3 bases clipped from V and 4 bases from J, the junction kept 10 bases outside the gene matches. Germline V gives CDR1 DFQATT, CDR2 SNEGSKA (reference sequence). The CDR3 sequence is 15 residues long. The CDR3 nucleotides are TGCAGTGCTAGTCAACCGGGACAGGGACGTTACGAGCAGTACTTC. It is translated as CSASQPGQGRYEQYF.

The gene calls are TRBV28 and TRBJ2-7; 10 positions match TRBD2. Germline V lookup: CDR1 MDHEN, CDR2 SYDVKM. This CDR3 contains 15 residues. V lost 3 bases to trimming and J lost 6 bases; unmatched junction nucleotides: 8. The CDR3 sequence is CASSLERGGRGEQYF. The CDR3 DNA sequence: TGTGCCAGCAGTTTGGAGCGGGGGGGCCGCGGCGAGCAGTACTTC.

This clonotype has a handful of counts. The rearrangement uses TRBV19 and TRBJ1-6, with 11 bases aligning to TRBD1. The CDR3 extends over 15 amino acids. V lost 9 bases and J lost 11; bases outside the gene matches: 12. Germline loops: CDR1 LNHDA, CDR2 SQIVND (reference sequence). The CDR3 is CASKFRDRGSPPLHF. The CDR3 DNA follows: TGTGCCAGCAAATTCCGGGACAGGGGGTCTCCACCCCTCCACTTT.

The table lists this clonotype with a few counts. CDR3 nucleotide sequence: TGTGCCAGCAGAAGTTCTAGAGGCCAAGAGACCCAGTACTTC. Its translation is CASRSSRGQETQYF. The chain recombines TRBV27 with TRBJ2-5; D ambiguous. V dropped 6 bases and J dropped 1 base, with 12 bases sitting between them. The germline V gene has CDR1 MNHEY and CDR2 SMNVEV (reference sequence). This CDR3 spans 14 amino acids.

This clonotype was detected many times. The chain carries TRBV6-1 and TRBJ2-6, with unresolved D. From germline, CDR1 is MNHNS and CDR2 SASEGT. This CDR3 has 19 residues. The V gene lost 6 bases and the J gene lost 0 bases, with 21 bases spanning the gap. This chain's CDR3 is CASSPALTIQSSGANVLTF. The DNA for the CDR3 is TGTGCCAGCAGCCCAGCCCTCACTATACAGAGCTCTGGGGCCAACGTCCTGACTTTC.

As regards this clonotype: This could be a read error, since a much larger clone is one nucleotide away. V usage is TRBV7-9 and J usage is TRBJ2-1, with 8 positions matching TRBD2. This CDR3 is 15 amino acids long. Per germline, CDR1 SEHNR and CDR2 FQNEAQ (reference sequence). V shed 6 bases, J shed 4 bases, and the junction held 8 bases outside the gene matches. The CDR3 bases are TGTGCCAGCAGACCCAGCGGGGGCGAGTACAATGAGCAGTTCTTC. Encoded protein: CASRPSGGEYNEQFF.

This clonotype was detected many times. The chain recombines TRBV9 with TRBJ1-5; 7 bases fit TRBD1. The CDR3 length is 15 residues. Germline CDR1 is SGDLS and CDR2 is YYNGEE. The junction had 4 bases not matched to a gene; V was cut back by 4 bases and J by 0 bases. The CDR3 bases are TGTGCCAGCAGCCGGGACAGCCATAGCAATCAGCCCCAGCATTTT. Protein product: CASSRDSHSNQPQHF.

V usage is TRBV11-2 and J usage is TRBJ1-1, with a tentative D call TRBD1 (6 bases). This CDR3 contains 16 residues. Trimming stripped 3 bases from V and 1 base from J, with 15 bases between. Germline V gene sequence: CDR1 SGHAT, CDR2 FQNNGV. As DNA, the CDR3 is TGTGCCAGCAGCTTGGGGGGCCGGCTGCCGAACACTGAAGCTTTCTTT. Translation: CASSLGGRLPNTEAFF.